What follows are 5 T cell receptor beta chains derived from one specimen sequenced in a study of beta chain features in type 1 diabetes. Antigens for these TCRs are unknown. Study results and caveats: There was a moderate but significant shortening of TCRB CDR3s in all four CD4+ subsets of Type 1 diabetes patients.

The sequenced template was cDNA made from the entire isolated RNA. Produced via immunoSEQ multiplex PCR; TCRdb's table is partial and in-frame only. The sample has 95,000 to 150,000 clones; around 17% are singletons. Sequencing was carried out using central memory CD4+ T cells from blood. Source of these receptors: a man aged 30 to 45 with type 1 diabetes.

Only a few counts were recorded for this clone. The V call is TRBV10-3, the J call TRBJ1-2; TRBD1 is a possible D gene (5 bases). V lost 7 bases and J lost 8, with 23 bases in between. The length of the CDR3 is 15 residues. Germline V gene data show CDR1 as ENHRY and CDR2 as SYGVKD. The DNA of the CDR3 is TGTGCCATCACCTCGACAGAACCGGCCGGATCAGGCTACACCTTC. Translation gives CAITSTEPAGSGYTF.

In this sample, this clone turned up many times. This CDR3 reads CASSAGNLHDTQYF. The CDR3, as DNA: TGTGCCAGCAGCGCGGGGAACCTCCACGATACGCAGTATTTT. The rearrangement uses TRBV9 and TRBJ2-3, with D possibly being TRBD2 (5 bases). CDR3 length: 14 amino acids. Deletions cut 3 bases from V and 6 bases from J, with 14 bases between. Germline CDR1 SGDLS, CDR2 YYNGEE.

This clone was detected many times. The chain joins TRBV11-1 to TRBJ2-7, with D possibly being TRBD1 (6 bases). CDR3 length equals 15 residues. V was pared by 5 bases and J by 3 bases, with 17 bases between. Germline CDR1 is SGHAT and CDR2 is FQDESV (reference sequence). The DNA for the CDR3 is TGTGCCAGCAGCATGAGAGCCGGGACATACTACGAGCAGTACTTC. Its translation: CASSMRAGTYYEQYF.

This clone was counted at least ten times. The chain is built from TRBV11-2 and TRBJ2-1; D possibly matches TRBD1 or TRBD2 (6 bases each). This CDR3 contains 15 residues. Germline V CDR1 and CDR2: SGHAT, FQNNGV. Trimming pared 6 bases from V and 9 bases from J, leaving 21 bases between. The CDR3 sequence is CASRNPFRGRVEQFF. CDR3 in DNA: TGTGCCAGCAGAAACCCATTCCGGGGGCGGGTTGAGCAGTTCTTC.

This clone has only a few counts. The chain recombines TRBV29-1 with TRBJ2-7, with a tentative D call TRBD1 (6 bases). The CDR3 is 13 residues long. Per germline, CDR1 SQVTM and CDR2 ANQGSEA. The V end was cut by 3 bases, the J end by 3 bases, with 12 bases between. CDR3 nucleotide sequence: TGCAGCGTTGAGGGGGCCAGCTTCTACGAGCAGTACTTC. Amino acids: CSVEGASFYEQYF.